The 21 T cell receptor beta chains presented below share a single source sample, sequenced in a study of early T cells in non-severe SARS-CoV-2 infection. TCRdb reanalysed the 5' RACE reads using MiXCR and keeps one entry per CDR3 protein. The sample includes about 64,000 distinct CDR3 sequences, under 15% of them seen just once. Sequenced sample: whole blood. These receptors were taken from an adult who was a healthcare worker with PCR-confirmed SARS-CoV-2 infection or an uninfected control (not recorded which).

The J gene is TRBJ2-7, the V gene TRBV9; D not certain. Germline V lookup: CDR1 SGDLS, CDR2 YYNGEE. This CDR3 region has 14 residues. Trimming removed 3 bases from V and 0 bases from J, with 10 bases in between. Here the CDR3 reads CASSARTTSYEQYF. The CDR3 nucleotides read TGTGCCAGCAGCGCCCGAACCACCTCCTACGAGCAGTACTTC.

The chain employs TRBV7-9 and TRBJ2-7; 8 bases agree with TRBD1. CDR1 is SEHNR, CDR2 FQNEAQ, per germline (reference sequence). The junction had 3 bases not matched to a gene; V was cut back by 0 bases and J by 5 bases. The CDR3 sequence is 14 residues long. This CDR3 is CASSLATQGDEQYF. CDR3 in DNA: TGTGCCAGCAGCTTAGCTACACAGGGGGACGAGCAGTACTTC.

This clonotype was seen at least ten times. In nucleotides, the CDR3 is TGCGCCAGCAGCTTGGGAGTGGGTTCCGGTGAAAAACTGTTTTTT. Translation gives CASSLGVGSGEKLFF. The chain recombines TRBV5-1 with TRBJ1-4; D is ambiguous. The CDR3 is made up of 15 amino acids. V was shortened by 0 bases and J by 7 bases, with 13 bases between the two germline ends. Germline CDR1 SGHRS, CDR2 YFSETQ.

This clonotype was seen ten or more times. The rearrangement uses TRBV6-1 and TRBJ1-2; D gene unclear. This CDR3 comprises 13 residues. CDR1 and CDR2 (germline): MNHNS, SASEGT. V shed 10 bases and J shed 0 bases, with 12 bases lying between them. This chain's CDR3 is CANAGSPNYGYTF. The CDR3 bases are TGTGCCAACGCGGGGAGCCCTAACTATGGCTACACCTTC.

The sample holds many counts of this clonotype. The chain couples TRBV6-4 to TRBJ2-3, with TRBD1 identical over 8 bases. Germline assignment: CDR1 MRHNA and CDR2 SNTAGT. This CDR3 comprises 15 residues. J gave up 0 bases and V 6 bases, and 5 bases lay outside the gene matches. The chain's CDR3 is CASSQGAFSTDTQYF. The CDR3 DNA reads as TGTGCCAGCAGCCAGGGGGCTTTTAGCACAGATACGCAGTATTTT.

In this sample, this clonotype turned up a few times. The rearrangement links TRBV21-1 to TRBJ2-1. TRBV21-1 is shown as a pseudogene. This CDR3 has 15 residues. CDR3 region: CASSKERRTNNEQFF. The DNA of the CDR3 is TGTGCCAGCAGCAAAGAAAGGCGGACCAACAATGAGCAGTTCTTC.

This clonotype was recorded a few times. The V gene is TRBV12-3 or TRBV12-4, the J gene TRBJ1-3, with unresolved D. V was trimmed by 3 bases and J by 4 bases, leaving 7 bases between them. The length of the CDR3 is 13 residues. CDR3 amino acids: CASSFFGGNTIYF. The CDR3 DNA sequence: TGTGCCAGCAGTTTCTTCGGCGGAAACACCATATATTTT.

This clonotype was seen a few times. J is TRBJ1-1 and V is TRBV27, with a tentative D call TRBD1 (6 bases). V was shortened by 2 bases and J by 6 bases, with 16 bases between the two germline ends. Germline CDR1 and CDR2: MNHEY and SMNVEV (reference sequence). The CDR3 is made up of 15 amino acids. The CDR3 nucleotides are TGTGCCAGCAGTTTAGGGCGGGGGGCGAGCGCTGAAGCTTTCTTT. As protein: CASSLGRGASAEAFF.

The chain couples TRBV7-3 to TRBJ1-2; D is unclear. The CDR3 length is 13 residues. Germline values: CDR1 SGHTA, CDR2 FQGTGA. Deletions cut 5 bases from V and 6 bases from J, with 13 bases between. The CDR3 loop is CASSPRAWDGYTF. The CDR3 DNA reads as TGTGCCAGCAGCCCCCGAGCGTGGGATGGCTACACCTTC.

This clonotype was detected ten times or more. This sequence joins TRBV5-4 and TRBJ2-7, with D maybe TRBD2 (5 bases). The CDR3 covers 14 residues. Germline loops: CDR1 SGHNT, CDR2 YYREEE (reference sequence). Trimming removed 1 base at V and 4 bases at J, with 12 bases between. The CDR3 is CASSLSYGDYEQYF. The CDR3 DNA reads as TGTGCCAGCAGCTTGTCCTACGGGGATTACGAGCAGTACTTC.

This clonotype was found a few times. The CDR3 reads CASSPQGLAADTQYF. CDR3 in DNA: TGTGCCAGCAGCCCACAAGGACTAGCCGCAGATACGCAGTATTTT. The V call is TRBV7-9, the J call TRBJ2-3; 8 nucleotides agree with TRBD2. The germline V gene has CDR1 SEHNR and CDR2 FQNEAQ (reference sequence). This CDR3 has 15 residues. V trimming: 5 bases; J trimming: 4 bases; junction bases outside the gene matches: 8.

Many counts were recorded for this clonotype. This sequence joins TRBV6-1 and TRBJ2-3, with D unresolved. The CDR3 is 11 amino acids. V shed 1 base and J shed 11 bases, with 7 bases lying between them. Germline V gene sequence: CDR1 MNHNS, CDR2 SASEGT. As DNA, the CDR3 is TGTGCCAGCAGTGAAGTGGCAGGGCAGTATTTT. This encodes CASSEVAGQYF.

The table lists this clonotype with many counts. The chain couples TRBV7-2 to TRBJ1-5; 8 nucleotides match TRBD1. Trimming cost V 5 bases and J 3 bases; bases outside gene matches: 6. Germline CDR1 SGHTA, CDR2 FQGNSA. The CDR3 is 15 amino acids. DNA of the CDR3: TGTGCCAGCAGCCCCCGGACAGGGTTCAATCAGCCCCAGCATTTT. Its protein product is CASSPRTGFNQPQHF.

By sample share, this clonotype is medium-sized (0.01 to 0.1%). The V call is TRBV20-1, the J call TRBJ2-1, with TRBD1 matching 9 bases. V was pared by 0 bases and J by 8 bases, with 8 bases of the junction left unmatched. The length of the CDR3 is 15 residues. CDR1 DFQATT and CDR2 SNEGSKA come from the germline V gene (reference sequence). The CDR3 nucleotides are TGCAGTGCTAGAGATCTAACAGGGGGCTTGTATGAGCAGTTCTTC. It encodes CSARDLTGGLYEQFF.

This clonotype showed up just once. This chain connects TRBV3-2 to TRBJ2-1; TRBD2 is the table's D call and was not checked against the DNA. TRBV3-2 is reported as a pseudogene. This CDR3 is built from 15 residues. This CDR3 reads CASSQGTSGGYEQFF. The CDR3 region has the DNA TGTGCCAGCAGCCAAGGGACTAGCGGGGGATATGAGCAGTTCTTC.

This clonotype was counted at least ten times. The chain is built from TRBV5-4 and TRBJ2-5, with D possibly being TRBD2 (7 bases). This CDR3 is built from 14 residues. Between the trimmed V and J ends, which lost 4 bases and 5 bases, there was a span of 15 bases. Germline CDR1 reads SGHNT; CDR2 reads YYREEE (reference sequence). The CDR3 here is CASSPRGGVETQYF. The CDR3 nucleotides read TGTGCCAGCAGCCCCCGAGGGGGGGTGGAGACCCAGTACTTC.

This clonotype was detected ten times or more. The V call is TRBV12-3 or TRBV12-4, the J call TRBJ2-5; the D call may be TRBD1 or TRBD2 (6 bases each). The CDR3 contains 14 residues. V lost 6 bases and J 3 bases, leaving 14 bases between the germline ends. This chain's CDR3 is CASRRRGAEETQYF. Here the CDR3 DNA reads TGTGCCAGCAGGCGTAGGGGGGCCGAAGAGACCCAGTACTTC.

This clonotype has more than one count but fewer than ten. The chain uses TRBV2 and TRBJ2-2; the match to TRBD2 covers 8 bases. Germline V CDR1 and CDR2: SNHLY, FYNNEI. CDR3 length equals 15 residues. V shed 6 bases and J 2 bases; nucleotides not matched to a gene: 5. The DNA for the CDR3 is TGTGCCAGCAGCTCAAGCGGGGGAAACACCGGGGAGCTGTTTTTT. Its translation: CASSSSGGNTGELFF.

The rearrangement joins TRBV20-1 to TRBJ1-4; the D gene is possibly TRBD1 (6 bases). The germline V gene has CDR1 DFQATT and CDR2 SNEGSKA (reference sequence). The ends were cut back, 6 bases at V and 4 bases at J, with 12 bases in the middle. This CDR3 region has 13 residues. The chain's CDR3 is CSAPLGGNEKLFF. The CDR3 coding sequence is TGCAGTGCCCCTTTAGGGGGTAATGAAAAACTGTTTTTT.

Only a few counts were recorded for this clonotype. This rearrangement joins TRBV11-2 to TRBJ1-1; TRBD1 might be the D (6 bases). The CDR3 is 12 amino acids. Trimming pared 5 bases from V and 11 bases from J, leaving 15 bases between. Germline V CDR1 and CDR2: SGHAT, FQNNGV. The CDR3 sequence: CASSLSGGLAFF. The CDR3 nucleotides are TGTGCCAGCAGCCTAAGTGGGGGGCTCGCTTTCTTT. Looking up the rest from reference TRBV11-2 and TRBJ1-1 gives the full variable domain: EAGVAQSPRYKIIEKRQSVAFWCNPISGHATLYWYQQILGQGPKLLIQFQNNGVVDDSQLPKDRFSAERLKGVDSTLKIQPAKLEDSAVYLCASSLSGGLAFFGQGTRLTVV.

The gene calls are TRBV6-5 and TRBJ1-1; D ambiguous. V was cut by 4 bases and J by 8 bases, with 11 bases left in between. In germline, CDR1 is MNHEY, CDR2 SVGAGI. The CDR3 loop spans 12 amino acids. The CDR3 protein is CASSSGDAEAFF. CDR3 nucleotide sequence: TGTGCCAGCAGTTCTGGGGATGCCGAAGCTTTCTTT.